These 2 T cell receptor beta chains share one sample of origin, sequenced in a study of CXCR4 blockade with PD-1 therapy in pancreatic cancer. Clones were sequenced by immunoSEQ multiplex PCR, and TCRdb holds only the in-frame ones, with some missing. Of about 1,000 clones listed, roughly 37% were seen once; the top ten hold roughly a tenth. What was sequenced was tumor tissue. Receptor source: a human donor with pancreatic ductal adenocarcinoma.

This chain links TRBV19 with TRBJ2-1, with 16 bases lining up with TRBD2. The CDR3 is 16 residues long. Germline loops: CDR1 LNHDA, CDR2 SQIVND (reference sequence). V shed 6 bases and J 10 bases; nucleotides not matched to a gene: 9. The CDR3 bases are TGTGCCAGTAGCCTAGGGACTAGCGGGGGGGCATGGGAGCAGTTCTTC. The encoded protein is CASSLGTSGGAWEQFF.

The chain carries TRBV30 and TRBJ1-1, with D uncertain. Trimming shortened V by 4 bases and J by 7 bases, and 13 bases separated the two germline ends. Germline lookup yields CDR1 GTSNPN and CDR2 SVGIG (reference sequence). The CDR3 has 12 amino acids. DNA for the CDR3: TGTGCCTGGAAATACCCTCGAGGTGAAGCTTTCTTT. Protein: CAWKYPRGEAFF.